Listed here is a single T cell receptor beta chain. As yet, its antigen is unknown. The V gene end was trimmed by 3 bases and the J gene end by 8 bases; junction bases not matched to a gene: 8. This CDR3 comprises 15 residues. Germline V gives CDR1 SGHTS, CDR2 YDEGEE. Time point in this sample: pre-treatment sample, taken before nivolumab and TIL therapy. Patients were adults with stage 4 NSCLC. The data originate from a study of TIL therapy for anti-PD-1-resistant metastatic lung cancer. Background on the study: Patients then received nivolumab; progressors got lymphodepletion, TIL and IL-2. Study-wide results and limits: The baseline peripheral repertoire was partially replaced by infused TIL clonotypes that later decayed.

Sequencing used immunoSEQ v3. Assay: immunoSEQ multiplex PCR; the TCRdb copy retains only in-frame clones and omits some. This table has some 60,000 clones, over 70% appearing once. The clonotype originates from a person aged 25 to 80 with non-small cell lung cancer. The source was blood, collected at baseline. The genes are TRBV5-8 and TRBJ2-1; 10 bases line up with TRBD1. The CDR3 DNA reads TGTGCCAGCAGCTCGGCTTGGGGACAGGGGTATGAGCAGTTCTTC. It codes for CASSSAWGQGYEQFF.